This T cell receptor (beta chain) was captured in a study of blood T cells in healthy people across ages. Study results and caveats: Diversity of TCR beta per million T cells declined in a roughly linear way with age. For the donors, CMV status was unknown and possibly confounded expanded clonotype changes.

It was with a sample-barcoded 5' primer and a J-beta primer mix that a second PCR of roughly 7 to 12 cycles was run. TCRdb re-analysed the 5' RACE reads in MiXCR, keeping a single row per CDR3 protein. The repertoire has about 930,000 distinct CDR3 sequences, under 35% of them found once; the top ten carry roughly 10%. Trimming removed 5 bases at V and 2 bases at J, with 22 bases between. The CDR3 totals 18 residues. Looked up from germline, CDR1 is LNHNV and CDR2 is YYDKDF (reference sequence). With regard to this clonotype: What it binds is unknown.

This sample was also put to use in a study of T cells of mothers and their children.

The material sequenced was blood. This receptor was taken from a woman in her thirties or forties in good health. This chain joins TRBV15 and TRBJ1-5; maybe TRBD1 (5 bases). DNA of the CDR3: TGTGCCACCAGCCTCGGGGGGAGGGTATTCTTGGGCAATCAGCCCCAGCATTTT. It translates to CATSLGGRVFLGNQPQHF.